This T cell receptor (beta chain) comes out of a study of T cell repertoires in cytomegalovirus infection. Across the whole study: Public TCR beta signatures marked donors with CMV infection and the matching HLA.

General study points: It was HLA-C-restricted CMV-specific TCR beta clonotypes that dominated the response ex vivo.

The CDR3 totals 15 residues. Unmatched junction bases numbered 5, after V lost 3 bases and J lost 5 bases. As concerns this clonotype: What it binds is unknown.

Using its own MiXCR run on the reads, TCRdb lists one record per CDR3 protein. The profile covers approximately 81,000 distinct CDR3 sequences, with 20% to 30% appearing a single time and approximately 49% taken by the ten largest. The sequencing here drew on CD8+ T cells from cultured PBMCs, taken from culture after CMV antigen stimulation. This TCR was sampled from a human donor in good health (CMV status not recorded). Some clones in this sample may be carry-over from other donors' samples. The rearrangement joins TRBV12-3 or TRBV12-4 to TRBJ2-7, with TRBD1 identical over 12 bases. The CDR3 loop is CASSLGQGARDEQYF. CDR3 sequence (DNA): TGTGCCAGCAGTTTGGGACAGGGGGCGCGGGACGAGCAGTACTTC.